This TCR beta chain was recorded in a study of human T cells and chemical hapten exposure. About the study: How much TCR each sample yielded varied, mostly because pooled library volumes differed slightly.

Time point noted: healthy volunteer bleed at 2 weeks. The total RNA was obtained from whole blood that was not fractionated. Unique molecular identifiers were attached to individual cDNA molecules within the library. TCRdb re-called the RACE reads with MiXCR, one entry per CDR3 protein. The data show about 41,000 distinct CDR3 sequences, about 4.8% seen once. The receptor's source is a human donor in good health. Some clones in this sample may be carry-over from other donors' samples. The specimen sequenced was whole blood.

CDR3 sequence reads: CSAQPIGPRTGGFSEAFF. CDR3 DNA sequence: TGCAGTGCTCAGCCAATCGGACCAAGGACAGGGGGTTTTAGTGAAGCTTTCTTT. The chain is built from TRBV20-1 and TRBJ1-1; TRBD1 matches 10 bases. Trimming removed 5 bases from V and 7 bases from J; junction bases left unmatched: 22. This CDR3 has 18 amino acids. CDR1 DFQATT and CDR2 SNEGSKA come from the germline V gene (reference sequence).